There are many counts of the clone carrying this T cell receptor (beta chain). The record originates from a study of T-cell reconstitution after alpha-beta-depleted transplantation in children. Unique molecular identifiers featured in how the TCRbeta library was prepared. TCRdb re-analysed the PCR reads in MiXCR, keeping a single row per CDR3 protein. The sample holds 90,000 to 100,000 distinct CDR3 sequences; 12% are singletons and the top ten take around 14%. The V gene's germline CDR1 is SGHRS and CDR2 YFSETQ. V shed 3 bases and J shed 5 bases, with 9 bases lying between them. The CDR3 is 13 amino acids.

The J gene is TRBJ2-1, the V gene TRBV5-1; perhaps D is TRBD1 or TRBD2 (5 bases each). Sequencing was performed on PBMCs from the stem cell graft donor, taken from the stem cell graft. The receptor was derived from a human donor who donated a stem cell graft to a child with inherited bone marrow failure. The DNA of the CDR3 is TGCGCCAGCAGCTGGGACCTCGACAATGAGCAGTTCTTC. It encodes CASSWDLDNEQFF.